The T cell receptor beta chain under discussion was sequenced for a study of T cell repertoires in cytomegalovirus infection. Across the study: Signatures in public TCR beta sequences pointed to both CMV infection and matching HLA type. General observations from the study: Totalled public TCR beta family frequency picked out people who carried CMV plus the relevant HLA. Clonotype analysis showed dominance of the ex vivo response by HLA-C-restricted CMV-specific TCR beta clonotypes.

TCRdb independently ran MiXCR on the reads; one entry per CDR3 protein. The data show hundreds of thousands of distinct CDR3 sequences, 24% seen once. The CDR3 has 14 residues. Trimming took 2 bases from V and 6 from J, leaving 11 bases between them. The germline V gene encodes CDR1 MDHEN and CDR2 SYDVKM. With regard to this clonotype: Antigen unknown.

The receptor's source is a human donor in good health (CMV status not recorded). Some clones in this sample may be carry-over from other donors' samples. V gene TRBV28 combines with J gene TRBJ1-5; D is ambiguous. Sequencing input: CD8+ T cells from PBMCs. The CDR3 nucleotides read TGTGCCAGCAGTTTAAGAGGGTTTAGTCAGCCCCAGCATTTT. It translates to CASSLRGFSQPQHF.